Listed below are T cell receptor beta chains from one sample, sequenced in a study of blood T cell repertoires in COVID-19. Repertoires were generated with immunoSEQ multiplex PCR, while TCRdb's copy carries only in-frame clones and drops some. The table includes a few hundred thousand clones, around 87% detected once. What was sequenced was peripheral blood. The origin of the receptors is a woman aged 30 to 39 who had recovered from COVID-19. Each CDR3 is given with its conserved first and last residue. A D gene is named only where the DNA matches it firmly. Clone size is not always given. Where it is, it says once, few, many or a class for expanded clones.

>NA|TRBV5-1|TRBJ2-1|TRBD2
TGCGCCAGCAGCTTGGGACTAGCGGTTGGTGAGCAGTTCTTC
CASSLGLAVGEQFF
>NA|TRBV27|TRBJ2-7|TRBD2
TGTGCCAGCAGCCCCAGCGGGAGGGGGAGCTCCTACGAGCAGTACTTC
CASSPSGRGSSYEQYF
>NA|TRBV5-4|TRBJ2-1|NA
TGTGCCAGCAGCGACCCGGGAGTTGGCTACAATGAGCAGTTCTTC
CASSDPGVGYNEQFF
>NA|TRBV18|TRBJ1-2|NA
TGTGCCAGCTCACTACCTCAGGGCAGCAGCATCTTC
CASSLPQGSSIF
>NA|TRBV5-1|TRBJ2-5|TRBD2
TGCGCCAGCAGCTCGTCTAGCGGGAGTGTGACCCAGTACTTC
CASSSSSGSVTQYF
>NA|TRBV3-1/TRBV3-2|TRBJ1-6|NA
TGTGCCAGCAGCCAAGGGCAGGCAGCTTATTCACCCCTCCACTTT
CASSQGQAAYSPLHF
>NA|TRBV9|TRBJ2-5|NA
TGTGCCAGCAGCGTAGGCCCCTCCGGGGAGACCCAGTACTTC
CASSVGPSGETQYF
>NA|TRBV28|TRBJ2-7|NA
TGTGCCAGCAGTTTATTAGGGGAAGTCTACGAGCAGTACTTC
CASSLLGEVYEQYF
>NA|TRBV5-1|TRBJ2-5|TRBD2
TGCGCCAGCAGCTCCGGGACTAGCGGGAGGAGGGAGACCCAGTACTTC
CASSSGTSGRRETQYF
>NA|TRBV19|TRBJ1-1|NA
TGTGCCAGTAGTATAGCTTCTAGATCACCGAACACTGAAGCTTTCTTT
CASSIASRSPNTEAFF
>NA|TRBV6-1|TRBJ1-2|TRBD1
TGTGCCAGCAGTGAAGCAGGGGGCCGGGATACTTTAGAAGATGGCTACACCTTC
CASSEAGGRDTLEDGYTF
>NA|TRBV30|TRBJ2-7|NA
TGTGCCTGGAGAGAGGTCTACGAGCAGTACTTC
CAWREVYEQYF
>NA|TRBV4-1|TRBJ2-7|NA
TGCGCCAGCAGCCTACAGGTTAGCTACGAGCAGTACTTC
CASSLQVSYEQYF
>NA|TRBV28|TRBJ1-1|NA
TGTGCCAGCTCGTCGAGAAGTTTGGCTGAAGCTTTCTTT
CASSSRSLAEAFF
>NA|TRBV6-2/TRBV6-3|TRBJ2-7|NA
TGTGCCAGCAGTTATTCTAGCCCCTACGAGCAGTACTTC
CASSYSSPYEQYF
>NA|TRBV28|TRBJ2-7|TRBD1
TGTGCCAGCAGTCACGGGACAGGGACCTACGAGCAGTACTTC
CASSHGTGTYEQYF
>NA|TRBV6-5|TRBJ2-1|TRBD1
TGTGCCAGCAGTCGCCGGACAGGGGGCAATGAGCAGTTCTTC
CASSRRTGGNEQFF
>once|TRBV5-1|TRBJ2-7|TRBD1
TGCGCCAGCAGCTCCACAGGGGGCGTAGACTACGAGCAGTACTTC
CASSSTGGVDYEQYF
>NA|TRBV19|TRBJ1-1|TRBD1
TGTGCCAGTAGCGGTCAGGGGGGCACTGAAGCTTTCTTT
CASSGQGGTEAFF
>NA|TRBV6-5|TRBJ1-6|NA
TGTGCCAGCAGTTACCAGGGTGGGAATTCACCCCTCCACTTT
CASSYQGGNSPLHF